This T cell receptor (beta chain) was captured in a study of cytomegalovirus exposure and HLA in healthy donors (dated 2017 in TCRdb). With respect to the entire study: An earlier analysis of roughly 500 of the donors reported roughly 300 Gb of sequence data and some 110 million unique TCR beta sequences obtained from 150 million to 200 million T cells. Alongside the repertoire data, information on donor age, sex, ethnicity and CMV serostatus was compiled. The later analysis used no new phenotypic data to find candidate immune exposures, relying instead on TCR beta sequences and their occurrence across donors. The number of donors typed differed by locus, with about 620-630 for A, B, C, DRB1 and DQB1, roughly 520 for DQA1, some 570 for DPA1, and 450 to 480 for DPB1. In a later genetic analysis, genome-wide SNP genotypes for about 55% of the roughly 670 donors were used, and that subset was treated as a discovery cohort. The study used immunosequencing to profile the T cell repertoires of some 600 subjects and linked those repertoires to cytomegalovirus serostatus. Both class I and class II loci were covered by HLA typing, at four-digit resolution. Four or five DR-DQ haplotypes were handled as single units for association and clustering, since linkage in the cohort was strong. High-throughput TCR immunosequencing, statistical association of individual TCRs with disease status, and machine learning were combined to predict cytomegalovirus infection status. A separate validation cohort of roughly 110 different subjects was used in addition to the approximately 700-subject first cohort. Across about 370 genotyped donors of the cohort, an average of about 250,000 unique TCR beta nucleotide sequences per donor were sequenced, and roughly 20% of those sequences were non-productive. A later analysis re-examined previously published TCR beta repertoires from 500 to 700 donors and added high-resolution HLA genotyping to investigate patterns of TCR occurrence. An earlier analysis of several hundred of the donors applied high-throughput TCR beta sequencing to assess whether each TCR beta V gene segment acted as functional or pseudogenic. The study aimed to test whether cataloging public T cell receptors could reveal signatures of past pathogen exposure. The genetic ancestry cluster associated with self-reported Caucasian donors included over 80% of the roughly 390 genotyped donors. All discovery cohort repertoires had been generated using a single sequencing platform. Roughly 300 gigabases of sequencing data and approximately 85 million unique TCR sequences were included in an early release covering 550 to 800 HLA-typed donors. Overall study results and their limits: The earlier analysis of some 560 of the donors excluded 15 to 20 rarely observed V segments, including chromosome 9 orphons, because counts were too low. In a later analysis, HLA-associated TCR beta chains showed more clonal expansion and lower generation probabilities than non-associated chains that were equally common. In a later analysis, TCR association rates were found to vary across HLA loci, with the most associated TCRs seen for DRB1 alleles and the fewest for HLA-C alleles. It was suggested by the authors that the approach could potentially be generalized to other disease states and immunological phenotypes. A cluster of highly shared sequence variants was judged likely to represent a technical artifact of the sequencing pipeline. Specific HLA alleles were associated with around 18,000 TCR beta sequences at a false discovery rate of 0.05 in a later analysis. Some IMGT-functional V segments, including TRBV6-2 and TRBV6-3, could not be told apart with the 87-base-pair reads, so those segments were excluded. A further reported finding was that TCR beta sequences accurately predicted the HLA-A and HLA-B alleles for most subjects in the first cohort. The only immune exposure information available for the cohort was CMV serostatus. When HLA alleles, especially DR and DQ, strongly co-occurred, attributing TCR associations to individual alleles was difficult. Cytomegalovirus status was reported to be diagnosed by the classifier with high specificity and sensitivity in both the original and validation cohorts. An association between a missense DCLRE1C variant and V-gene and J-gene trimming of TCR beta chains was found in a later genetic analysis and replicated in an independent cohort. Roughly uniform sequencing depth across donors was assumed in presence/absence analyses, although this assumption may not hold. Several of the top co-occurrence clusters appeared to be linked to parvovirus B19, influenza, CMV and Epstein-Barr virus, according to a later analysis. Broadly in line with IMGT annotations, most TCR beta V segments showed up in productive rearrangements about 87% or about 30% of the time in an earlier analysis of several hundred of the donors. A later analysis found that most CMV-associated TCR beta chains appeared HLA-restricted, with HLA associations seemingly driven largely by CMV exposure. In vitro tests confirmed that a few of the cytomegalovirus-associated TCR beta chains recognize cytomegalovirus antigens. Because HLA typing was missing for some donors at each locus, association tests included only the typed subset. Across donors, most TCR sequences were observed very rarely, whereas some public TCRs were present in many individuals. The cohort was sequenced for TCR beta chains only, and without alpha or paired-chain data the features that could be detected were limited. Linkage disequilibrium might explain the correlated functional status among segregating V segments, but an unknown experimental factor could not be ruled out. A total of 150 to 200 TCR beta chains were listed by the study as associated with cytomegalovirus. A later genetic analysis reported fewer N-insertions in productive TCRs among donors in an Asian-associated ancestry cluster than the roughly 690-donor mean.

The method was the immunoSEQ multiplex PCR assay. A mixture of 60 forward primers for TCR Vbeta segments and 13 reverse primers for TCR Jbeta segments was used in the multiplex PCR. The CDR3 region of rearranged TCR beta genes was amplified from genomic DNA with a multiplex PCR assay. On the Illumina HiSeq System, the amplified TCR beta libraries were sequenced as 87-base-pair reads. The study's own analysis went as follows. A later analysis tallied roughly 80 million unique TCR beta chains across the 666 repertoires, and roughly 11 million of those chains were shared by two or more donors. Raw reads were error-corrected and collapsed into unique sequences by a nearest-neighbor algorithm in which closely related sequences were merged to remove PCR and sequencing errors. Alignment of CDR3 sequences to IMGT reference sequences was used to assign V, D and J gene segments. For a sequence to be retained, a match of at least six nucleotides was required to both a V gene segment and a J gene segment. Rearrangements were classified as productive when the CDR3 lacked stop codons and remained in frame with V and J, and all other rearrangements were classified as non-productive. CDR3 was defined according to IMGT convention as the region running from the second conserved V-encoded cysteine to the conserved J-encoded phenylalanine. Sequences without an unambiguous match to a single V gene segment were excluded from the earlier analysis of a few hundred of the donors. An earlier analysis of 587 of the donors classified V segments as functional when productive rearrangements were above 56.7% and as segregating when the standard deviation between donors was above 5%. A statistical classification framework was built for diagnosing cytomegalovirus status from the catalog of TCR beta chain sequences. A later analysis assigned V and J genes by comparing TCR nucleotide sequences with IMGT/GENE-DB human TR gene sequences. A later analysis assigned CDR3 sequences and most-parsimonious VDJ recombination scenarios with the TCRdist pipeline. In a later analysis, each TCR beta chain was defined by its CDR3 amino acid sequence together with its V-gene family, and reads without a unique V-gene family were excluded. In a later analysis, 500 to 700 highly shared, low-generation-probability nucleotide sequences were removed to address suspected cross-contamination and a sequencing artifact. A later analysis calculated a clonal expansion index for each public chain from normalized within-repertoire ranks of inferred template counts. Generation probabilities in a later analysis came from a VDJ recombination model fitted to out-of-frame rearrangements, and those results were checked against IGoR. In a later analysis, TCR-TCR, TCR-HLA and TCR-CMV co-occurrence was scored with hypergeometric tests, and a repertoire-size bias correction was applied to TCR pairs. A later analysis estimated false discovery rates by permuting HLA or CMV assignments 20 times. A later analysis grouped co-occurring TCRs with DBSCAN, adding TCRdist sequence similarity when clustering within HLA-allele-positive subsets. Repertoires with fewer than 30,000 or more than 120,000 public chains, plus five repertoires with anomalous nucleotide sharing, were excluded from co-occurrence clustering. In TCRdb, the immuneACCESS table is reduced to in-frame sequences with V and J assigned. These tables do not hold every clone; where another copy was compared, an unresolved V gene accounts for under half, and the others remain unexplained. That table gives V, J and clone size, and the DNA gave D and trimming. The sample records 150,000 to 160,000 clones, approximately 74% of which are singletons. Around 2.3% of the sample goes to the ten largest clones.

Of note for this clone: There is no known antigen for this receptor. Base-call qualities are not available, and no considerably larger clone is one nucleotide away.

In total, about 650 healthy bone marrow donors made up the cohort. At the time of sampling, every cohort member was nominally healthy, though immune exposures that went unrecorded were likely present. The donor tested CMV seronegative, placing the donor among the 350 or so seronegative members of the cohort. Each donor provided a peripheral blood sample, and peripheral blood mononuclear cells were used for TCR beta sequencing. Genomic DNA extraction from the blood cell samples was performed with the Qiagen DNeasy Blood Extraction Kit. Reading the germline V gene gives CDR1 SGHRS and CDR2 YFSETQ. Including the terminal cysteine and phenylalanine, the CDR3 comprises 15 residues. Only the CDR3 portion is preserved as DNA: 45 bases, with reading frame beginning at the first base.

The rearranged chain carries TRBV5-1 and TRBJ2-5; a weak D assignment points to TRBD1 (5 bases agree). The DNA end is a closer match to TRBJ2-7, so the J assignment may be wrong. This receptor was taken from a young man in good health and CMV-seronegative. The sample consisted of PBMCs. The DNA reads TGCGCCAGCACTGACGACGGACACCGCTCCTACGAGCAGTACTTC. Translated, it gives CASTDDGHRSYEQYF.